A selection of T cell receptor beta chains follows, all from one sample in a study of tumor T cells in aggressive B-cell lymphoma. The data were produced by immunoSEQ multiplex PCR, yet TCRdb's version contains in-frame clones alone and is incomplete. The sample lists fewer than 6,500 clones; around 94% were seen once. The material sequenced was tumor tissue. The receptors were sampled from an adult with diffuse large B cell lymphoma. The CDR3 runs from the conserved cysteine through the conserved F or W. Clone size is stated in some rows and not others, as once, few, many or a class when expanded.

TRBV5-1	TRBJ2-1	16	-	CASSLTGTASYNEQFF
TRBV5-6	TRBJ2-5	15	-	CASSLVAGGRETQYF
TRBV4-2	TRBJ2-7	17	-	CASSQAASGRSSYEQYF
TRBV7-3	TRBJ2-2	16	-	CASSLIPGQGNGELFF
TRBV5-3	TRBJ2-2	14	few	CARTASGDTGELFF
TRBV29-1	TRBJ2-5	15	-	CSVEMASGEQETQYF
TRBV15	TRBJ2-1	12	-	CATSRAVNEQFF
TRBV7-8	TRBJ1-5	16	-	CASSPSLIRGNQPQHF
TRBV28	TRBJ1-4	18	once	CASSPDLATGRGGEKLFF
TRBV4-3	TRBJ1-1	15	-	CASSQGGGPTLEAFF
TRBV29-1	TRBJ2-2	15	once	CNVGGPGQETGELFF